This TCR beta chain was observed in a study of CXCR3-negative and CXCR3-positive naive CD8 T cells. Notes on the study in general: Most assays used freshly isolated PBMCs, as cryopreservation partially reduced CXCR3. Comparably high diversity marked both naive subsets, whereas memory CD8+ cells had much lower diversity. Similar TRBV-TRBJ usage was seen in naive cells (both CXCR3-negative and CXCR3-positive), but memory cells differed.

As regards this clonotype: Its antigen remains unidentified.

Within the CD8+ T cell compartment, naive cells were CD45RO-CCR7+CD27+CD95-. Per germline, CDR1 SGHDT and CDR2 YYEEEE. The CDR3 contains 17 residues. The study made its TRB cDNA libraries by 5' RACE, adding UMI labels. From its re-call of the 5' RACE reads, TCRdb lists each CDR3 protein once, without DNA. The sample yields 100,000 to 150,000 distinct CDR3 sequences, of which the top ten take up approximately 0.46%. The sequenced material came from naive CXCR3- CD8+ T cells from blood. Subset given: CD45RO-CCR7+CD27+CD95- naive CD8+ T cells lacking CXCR3 (TNR3-). J is TRBJ2-4 and V is TRBV5-6; as DNA is missing, the TRBD2 call by TCRdb cannot be tested. This receptor was obtained from a human donor in good health. Some clones in this sample may be carry-over from other donors' samples. The CDR3 protein is CASSLASGRMAENIQYF.